This T cell receptor beta chain was identified in a study of blood T cell repertoires in COVID-19. The CDR3 is 13 residues long. From germline, CDR1 is GTSNPN and CDR2 SVGIG (reference sequence). V was trimmed by 1 base and J by 10 bases, leaving 16 bases between them. Sequencing was performed with immunoSEQ multiplex PCR; in TCRdb, only in-frame clones are kept and a portion is missing. The top ten hold around 8.1% of the sample, which has around 200,000 clones, around 83% seen once. V usage is TRBV30 and J usage is TRBJ1-1; D not certain. Material: peripheral blood. The sequence derives from a man aged 35 to 55 with active or convalescent COVID-19. The CDR3 coding sequence is TGTGCCTGGAGTGCGGCACTGCCCGAGGTAGCTTTCTTT. Protein sequence: CAWSAALPEVAFF. Using reference TRBV30 and TRBJ1-1 for the parts outside the CDR3, the full variable domain is SQTIHQWPATLVQPVGSPLSLECTVEGTSNPNLYWYRQAAGRGLQLLFYSVGIGQISSEVPQNLSASRPQDRQFILSSKKLLLSDSGFYLCAWSAALPEVAFFGQGTRLTVV.